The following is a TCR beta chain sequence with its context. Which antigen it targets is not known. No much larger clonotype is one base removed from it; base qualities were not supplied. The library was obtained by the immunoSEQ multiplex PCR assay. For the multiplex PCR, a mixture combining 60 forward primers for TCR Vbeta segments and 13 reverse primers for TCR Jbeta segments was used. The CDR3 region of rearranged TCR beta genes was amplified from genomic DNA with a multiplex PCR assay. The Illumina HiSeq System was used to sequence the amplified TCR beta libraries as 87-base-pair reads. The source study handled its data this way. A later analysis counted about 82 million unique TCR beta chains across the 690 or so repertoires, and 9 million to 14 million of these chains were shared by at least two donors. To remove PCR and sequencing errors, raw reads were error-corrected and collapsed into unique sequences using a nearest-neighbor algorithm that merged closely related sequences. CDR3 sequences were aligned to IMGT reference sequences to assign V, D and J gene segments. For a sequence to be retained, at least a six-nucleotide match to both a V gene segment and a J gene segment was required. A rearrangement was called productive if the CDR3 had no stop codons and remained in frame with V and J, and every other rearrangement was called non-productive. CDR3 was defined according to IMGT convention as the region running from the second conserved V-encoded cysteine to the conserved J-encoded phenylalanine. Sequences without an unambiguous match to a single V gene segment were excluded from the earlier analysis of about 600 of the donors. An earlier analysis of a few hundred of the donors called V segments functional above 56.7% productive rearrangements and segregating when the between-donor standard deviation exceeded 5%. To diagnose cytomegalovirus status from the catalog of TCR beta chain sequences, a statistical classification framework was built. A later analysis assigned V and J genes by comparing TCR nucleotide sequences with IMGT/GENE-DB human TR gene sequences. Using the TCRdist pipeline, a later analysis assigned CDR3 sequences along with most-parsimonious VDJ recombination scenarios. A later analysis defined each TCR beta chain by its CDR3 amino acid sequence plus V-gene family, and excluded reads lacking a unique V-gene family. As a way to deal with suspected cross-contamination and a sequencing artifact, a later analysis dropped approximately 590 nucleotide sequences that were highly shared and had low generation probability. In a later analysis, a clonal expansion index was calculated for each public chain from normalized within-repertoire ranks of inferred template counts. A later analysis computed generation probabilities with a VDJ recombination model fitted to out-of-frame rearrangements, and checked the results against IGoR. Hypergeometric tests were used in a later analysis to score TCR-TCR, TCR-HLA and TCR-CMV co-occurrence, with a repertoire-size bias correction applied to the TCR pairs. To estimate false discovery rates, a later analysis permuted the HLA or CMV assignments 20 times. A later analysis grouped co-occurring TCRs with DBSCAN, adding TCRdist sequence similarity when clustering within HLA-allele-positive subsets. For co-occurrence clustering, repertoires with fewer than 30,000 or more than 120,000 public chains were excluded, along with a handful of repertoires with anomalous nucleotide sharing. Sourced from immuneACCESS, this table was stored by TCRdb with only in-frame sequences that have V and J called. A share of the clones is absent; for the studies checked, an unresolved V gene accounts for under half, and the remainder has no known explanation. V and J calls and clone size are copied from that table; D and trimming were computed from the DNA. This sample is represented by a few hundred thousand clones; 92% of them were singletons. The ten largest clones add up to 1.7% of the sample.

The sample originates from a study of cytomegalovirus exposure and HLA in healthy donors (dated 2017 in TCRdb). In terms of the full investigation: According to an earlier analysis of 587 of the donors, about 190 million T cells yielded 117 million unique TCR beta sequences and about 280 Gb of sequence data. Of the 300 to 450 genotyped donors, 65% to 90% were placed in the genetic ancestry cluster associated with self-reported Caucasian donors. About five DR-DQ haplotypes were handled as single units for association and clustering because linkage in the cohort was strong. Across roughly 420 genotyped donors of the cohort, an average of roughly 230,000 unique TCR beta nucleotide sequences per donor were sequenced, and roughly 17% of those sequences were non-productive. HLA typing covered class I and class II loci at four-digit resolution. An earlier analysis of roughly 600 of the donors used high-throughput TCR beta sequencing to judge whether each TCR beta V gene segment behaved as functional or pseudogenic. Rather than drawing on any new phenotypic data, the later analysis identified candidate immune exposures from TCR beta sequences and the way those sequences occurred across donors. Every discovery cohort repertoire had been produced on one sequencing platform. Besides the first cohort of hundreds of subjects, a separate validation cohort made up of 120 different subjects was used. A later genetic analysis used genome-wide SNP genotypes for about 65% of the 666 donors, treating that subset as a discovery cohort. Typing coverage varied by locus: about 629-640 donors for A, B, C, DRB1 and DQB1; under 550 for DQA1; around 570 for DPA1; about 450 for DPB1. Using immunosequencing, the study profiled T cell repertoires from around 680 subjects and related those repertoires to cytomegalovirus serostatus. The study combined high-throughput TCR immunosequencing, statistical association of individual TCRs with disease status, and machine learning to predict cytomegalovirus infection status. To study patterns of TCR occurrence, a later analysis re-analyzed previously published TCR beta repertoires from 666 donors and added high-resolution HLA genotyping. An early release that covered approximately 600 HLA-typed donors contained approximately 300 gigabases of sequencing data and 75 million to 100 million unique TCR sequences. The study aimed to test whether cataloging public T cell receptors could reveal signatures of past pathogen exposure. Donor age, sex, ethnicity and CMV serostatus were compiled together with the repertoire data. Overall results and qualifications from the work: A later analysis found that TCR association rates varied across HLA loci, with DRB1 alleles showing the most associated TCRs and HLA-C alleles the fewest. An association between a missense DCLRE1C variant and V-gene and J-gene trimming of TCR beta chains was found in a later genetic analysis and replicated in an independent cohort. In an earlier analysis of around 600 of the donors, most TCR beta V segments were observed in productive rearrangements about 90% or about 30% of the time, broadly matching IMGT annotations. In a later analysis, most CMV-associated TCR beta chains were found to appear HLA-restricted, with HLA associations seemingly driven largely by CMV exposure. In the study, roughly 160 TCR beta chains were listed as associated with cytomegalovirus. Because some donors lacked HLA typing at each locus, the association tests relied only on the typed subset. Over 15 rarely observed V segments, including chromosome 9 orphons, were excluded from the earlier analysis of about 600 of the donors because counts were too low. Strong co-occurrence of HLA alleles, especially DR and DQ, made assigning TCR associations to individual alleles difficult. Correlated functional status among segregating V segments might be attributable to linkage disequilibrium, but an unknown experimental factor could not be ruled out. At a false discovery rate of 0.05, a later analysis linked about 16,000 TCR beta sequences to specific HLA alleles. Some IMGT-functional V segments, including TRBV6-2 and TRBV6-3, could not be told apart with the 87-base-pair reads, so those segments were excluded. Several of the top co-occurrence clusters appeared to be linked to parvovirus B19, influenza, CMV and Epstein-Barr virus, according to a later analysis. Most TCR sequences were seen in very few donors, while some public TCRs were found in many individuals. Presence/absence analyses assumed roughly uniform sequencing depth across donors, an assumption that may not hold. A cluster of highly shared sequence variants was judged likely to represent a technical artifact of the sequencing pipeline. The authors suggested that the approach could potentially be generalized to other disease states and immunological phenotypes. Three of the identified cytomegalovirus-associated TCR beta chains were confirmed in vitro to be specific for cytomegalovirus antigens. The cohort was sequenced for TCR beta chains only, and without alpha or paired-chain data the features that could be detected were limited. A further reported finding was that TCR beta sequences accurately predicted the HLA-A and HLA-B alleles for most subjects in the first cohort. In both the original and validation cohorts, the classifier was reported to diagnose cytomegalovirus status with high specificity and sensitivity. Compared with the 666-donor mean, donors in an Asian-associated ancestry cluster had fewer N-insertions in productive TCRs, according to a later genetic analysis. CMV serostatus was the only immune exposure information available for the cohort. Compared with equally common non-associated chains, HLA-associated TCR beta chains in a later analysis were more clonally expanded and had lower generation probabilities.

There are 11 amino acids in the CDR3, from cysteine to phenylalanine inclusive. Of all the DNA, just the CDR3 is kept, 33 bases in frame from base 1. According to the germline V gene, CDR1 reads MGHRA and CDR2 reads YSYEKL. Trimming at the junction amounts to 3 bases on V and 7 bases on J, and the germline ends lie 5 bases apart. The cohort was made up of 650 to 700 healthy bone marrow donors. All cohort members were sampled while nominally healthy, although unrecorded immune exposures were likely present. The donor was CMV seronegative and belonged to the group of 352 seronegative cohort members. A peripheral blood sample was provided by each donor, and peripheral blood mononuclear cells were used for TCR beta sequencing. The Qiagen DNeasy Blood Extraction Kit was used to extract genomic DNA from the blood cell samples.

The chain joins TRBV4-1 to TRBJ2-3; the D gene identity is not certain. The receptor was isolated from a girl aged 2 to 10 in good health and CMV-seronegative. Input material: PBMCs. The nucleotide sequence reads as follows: TGCGCCAGCAGCCATCTTAATACGCAGTATTTT. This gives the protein CASSHLNTQYF.